Below, one T cell receptor (beta chain) is given with its context. The repertoire was sequenced with immunoSEQ multiplex PCR; TCRdb's copy has only in-frame clones and lacks some. The sample records 12,000 to 15,000 clones, just over 90% being singletons. V lost 2 bases to trimming and J lost 8 bases; unmatched junction nucleotides: 13. There are 17 residues in the CDR3. CDR1 and CDR2 (germline): SGHTA, FQGNSA. This sample stems from a study of chemoradiotherapy in HPV16-positive cancers. The chain links TRBV7-2 to TRBJ2-5; 11 bases map to TRBD2. The sequencing used blood, collected from a patient who underwent chemoradiotherapy. The sequence was obtained from a human donor with HPV-associated anogenital cancer. CDR3 amino acids: CASSLSTLAGARPTQYF. CDR3 DNA sequence: TGTGCCAGCAGCTTAAGTACACTAGCGGGGGCCCGCCCTACCCAGTACTTC.